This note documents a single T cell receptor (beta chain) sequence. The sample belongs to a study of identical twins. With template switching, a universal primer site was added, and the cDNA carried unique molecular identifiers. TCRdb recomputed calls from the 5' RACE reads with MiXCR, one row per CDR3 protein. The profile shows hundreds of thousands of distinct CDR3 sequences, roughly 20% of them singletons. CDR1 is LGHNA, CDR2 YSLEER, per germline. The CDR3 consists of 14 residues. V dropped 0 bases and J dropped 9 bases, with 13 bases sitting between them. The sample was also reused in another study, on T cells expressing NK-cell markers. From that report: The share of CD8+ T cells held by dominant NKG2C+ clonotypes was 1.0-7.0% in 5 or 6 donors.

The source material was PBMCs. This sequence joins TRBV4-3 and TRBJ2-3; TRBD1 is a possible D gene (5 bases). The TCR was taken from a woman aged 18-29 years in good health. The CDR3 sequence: CASSQELQAGTQYF. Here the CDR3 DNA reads TGCGCCAGCAGCCAAGAGCTACAGGCTGGGACGCAGTATTTT.